The rows below give T cell receptor beta chains drawn from one sample of a study of Graves' ophthalmopathy and Graves' hyperthyroidism. MiXCR was run by TCRdb on the multiplex PCR reads, yielding one entry per CDR3 protein. Of more than 1,000,000 distinct CDR3 sequences in the sample, 35% to 40% are singletons; the top ten hold 11%. The sample taken for sequencing was peripheral blood or thyroid tissue (not recorded which). The receptors derive from an adult man with Graves' hyperthyroidism. Both conserved end residues are part of each CDR3. The D gene is left open where the match is weak. Part of the rows lack a size; the others show once, few, many or a class for expanded clones.

>TRBJ1-5|TRBV7-6|NA|NA
TGTGCCAGCAGCCCAGATTGGACAGCTTCCGAGCATTTT
CASSPDWTASEHF
>TRBJ1-5|TRBV20-1|TRBD1|many
TGCAGTGCTAGAGTTTCAGGGGGCGCGGGAAATCAGCCCCAGCATTTT
CSARVSGGAGNQPQHF
>TRBJ1-4|TRBV5-1|TRBD1|NA
TGCGCCAGCAGCGCCGGGACAGCAGGGGAAAAACTGTTTTTT
CASSAGTAGEKLFF
>TRBJ2-5|TRBV25-1|NA|few
TGTGCCAGCAGTGAATGGCAGGGGGGATTCCAAGAGACCCAGTACTTC
CASSEWQGGFQETQYF
>TRBJ2-3|TRBV15|TRBD2|NA
TGTGCCACCAGCAGAGAGCGGGGGGGCGCAGATACGCAGTATTTT
CATSRERGGADTQYF
>TRBJ1-1|TRBV10-3|NA|many
TGTGCCATCAGTGGGCGGTCGAAGGAAGCTTTCTTT
CAISGRSKEAFF
>TRBJ2-5|TRBV4-1|TRBD2|many
TGCGCCAGCAGCTCCCGGGAGGGGGAGACCCAGTACTTC
CASSSREGETQYF
>TRBJ2-7|TRBV28|TRBD1|NA
TGTGCCAGCAGTTTCCCCACAGGGGGCTTTGGGCAGTACTTC
CASSFPTGGFGQYF
>TRBJ1-6|TRBV19|NA|many
TGTGCCAGTGGGGACCAGGGGTCCCCTAATTCACCCCTCCACTTT
CASGDQGSPNSPLHF
>TRBJ2-7|TRBV6-2/TRBV6-3|NA|NA
TGTGCCAGCAGTAGATCAGCTACGCACTCCTACGAGCAGTACTTC
CASSRSATHSYEQYF
>TRBJ1-4|TRBV20-1|TRBD1|few
TGCAGTGCTAGCCCGGGTATAGGGGGCGCGAGGGAAAAACTGTTTTTT
CSASPGIGGAREKLFF